The entry below describes one T cell receptor (beta chain). Its antigen remains unidentified. In TCRdb, the 5' RACE reads were re-called with MiXCR into one record per CDR3 protein. Here the sample spans approximately 430,000 distinct CDR3 sequences, 20% to 25% being singletons. The sample is drawn from a study of T-cell memory formation after mild COVID-19. Regarding the study as a whole: Day 15 to 85 contractors were CD4/CD8 balanced; later expanders leaned CD4+.

The V and J ends lost 0 bases and 7 bases respectively, with 7 bases between them. The CDR3 runs to 12 residues. The germline V gene has CDR1 SGHNT and CDR2 YENEEA. The clonotype originates from an adult woman who had mild COVID-19 (a few samples of this study predate the infection). Cell type and time point are not known. What was sequenced was PBMCs or a T cell subset sorted from them (not recorded which). The chain uses TRBV11-3 and TRBJ2-7; unclear D gene. DNA of the CDR3: TGTGCCAGCAGCTTAGATCAAAGGGAGCAGTACTTC. Translation: CASSLDQREQYF.